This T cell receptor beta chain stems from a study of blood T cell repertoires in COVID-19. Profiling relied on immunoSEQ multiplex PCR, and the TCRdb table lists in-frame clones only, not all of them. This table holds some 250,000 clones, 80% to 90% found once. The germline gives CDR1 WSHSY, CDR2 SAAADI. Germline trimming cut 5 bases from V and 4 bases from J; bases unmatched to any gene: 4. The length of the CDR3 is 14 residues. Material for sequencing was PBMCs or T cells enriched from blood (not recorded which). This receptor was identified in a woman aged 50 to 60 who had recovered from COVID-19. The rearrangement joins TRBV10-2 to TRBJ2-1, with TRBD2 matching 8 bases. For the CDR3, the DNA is TGCGCCAGCAGTTTAGCGGGGACTTACAATGAGCAGTTCTTC. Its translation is CASSLAGTYNEQFF.